Shown below are 17 T cell receptor beta chains from a single sample sequenced in a study of shared clonotypes between healthy human individuals. Here immunoSEQ multiplex PCR was the method, and the copy in TCRdb shows in-frame clones only, minus some. The table includes 2.5 million or so clones, approximately 90% detected once. Sequenced: naive CD4+ T cells sorted from blood. Subset denoted: CD45RA+ positively selected. The receptor set was obtained from a man in his late teens or twenties in good health.

The genes are TRBV29-1 and TRBJ1-3; no clear D. Per germline, CDR1 SQVTM and CDR2 ANQGSEA. The CDR3 contains 13 residues. Trimming shortened V by 1 base and J by 2 bases, and 6 bases separated the two germline ends. The CDR3 here is CSVEVGTGNTIYF. The CDR3 DNA is TGCAGCGTTGAAGTGGGTACTGGAAACACCATATATTTT.

This chain connects TRBV30 to TRBJ2-7, with D perhaps TRBD1 (5 bases). This CDR3 is built from 11 residues. Germline V gives CDR1 GTSNPN, CDR2 SVGIG (reference sequence). The ends were cut back, 3 bases at V and 10 bases at J, with 13 bases in the middle. The CDR3 DNA follows: TGTGCCTGGAGCCCTGGGGCGGCCCAGTACTTC. Its translation is CAWSPGAAQYF.

The chain recombines TRBV11-2 with TRBJ1-1; 7 bases line up with TRBD1. Unmatched junction bases numbered 6, after V lost 5 bases and J lost 0 bases. CDR1 and CDR2 (germline): SGHAT, FQNNGV. The CDR3 loop spans 15 amino acids. DNA of the CDR3: TGTGCCAGCAGCGCCCACAGGGGTCTGAACACTGAAGCTTTCTTT. Translation gives CASSAHRGLNTEAFF. Full variable domain (remainder filled in from reference TRBV11-2 and TRBJ1-1): EAGVAQSPRYKIIEKRQSVAFWCNPISGHATLYWYQQILGQGPKLLIQFQNNGVVDDSQLPKDRFSAERLKGVDSTLKIQPAKLEDSAVYLCASSAHRGLNTEAFFGQGTRLTVV.

The V gene is TRBV7-2, the J gene TRBJ2-2; 9 bases map to TRBD2. There are 17 residues in the CDR3. J was trimmed by 4 bases and V by 2 bases; bases with no gene match: 8. Germline V gene sequence: CDR1 SGHTA, CDR2 FQGNSA. CDR3 DNA sequence: TGTGCCAGCAGCTTATCACGTCAGCGGGAGGTCACCGGGGAGCTGTTTTTT. Translation gives CASSLSRQREVTGELFF.

V usage is TRBV6-1 and J usage is TRBJ2-3; TRBD2 matches 10 bases. Per germline, CDR1 MNHNS and CDR2 SASEGT. CDR3 length equals 15 residues. V was clipped by 3 bases and J by 1 base; unmatched bases: 1. The CDR3 is CASSEGTSGTDTQYF. DNA for the CDR3: TGTGCCAGCAGTGAGGGGACTAGCGGCACAGATACGCAGTATTTT.

This chain joins TRBV28 and TRBJ1-2; 11 bases align to TRBD1. Germline CDR1 MDHEN, CDR2 SYDVKM. The CDR3 is made up of 18 amino acids. The V gene end was trimmed by 1 base and the J gene end by 4 bases; junction bases not matched to a gene: 11. As DNA, the CDR3 is TGTGCCAGCAGTTTATTGGGACAGGGGGACACCTCTACCTATGGCTACACCTTC. Encoded protein: CASSLLGQGDTSTYGYTF.

The chain employs TRBV19 and TRBJ2-6, with a weak D call TRBD2 (5 bases). The CDR3 has 13 amino acids. Trimming pared 9 bases from V and 1 base from J, leaving 7 bases between. Germline CDR1 reads LNHDA; CDR2 reads SQIVND (reference sequence). CDR3 protein: CASGVSGANVLTF. In DNA, the CDR3 is TGTGCCAGCGGGGTGTCTGGGGCCAACGTCCTGACTTTC.

Worth noting for this clone: Other DNA sequences in this specimen translate into the identical CDR3. This chain connects TRBV7-2 to TRBJ2-1; either TRBD1 or TRBD2 may fit D (5 bases each). This CDR3 region has 16 residues. CDR1 is SGHTA and CDR2 is FQGNSA in the germline V gene. The V end lost 5 bases, the J end lost 0 bases, and 14 bases lay between the germline ends. CDR3 coding DNA: TGTGCCAGCAGCCCGACCGGGACGGTCTCCTACAATGAGCAGTTCTTC. Its translation: CASSPTGTVSYNEQFF.

This chain links TRBV4-1 with TRBJ2-1, with 9 bases fitting TRBD2. The germline V gene has CDR1 MGHRA and CDR2 YSYEKL. V dropped 0 bases and J dropped 9; count of bases not matched to a gene: 6. The CDR3 runs to 15 residues. CDR3 amino acids: CASSQDMAGGTEQFF. For the CDR3, the DNA is TGCGCCAGCAGCCAAGACATGGCGGGGGGGACTGAGCAGTTCTTC.

V and J are TRBV10-1 and TRBJ2-2; D might be TRBD1 (5 bases). Germline CDR1 reads WNHNN; CDR2 reads SYGVQD (reference sequence). V lost 0 bases to trimming and J lost 7 bases, with 12 bases between them. The CDR3 length is 15 residues. The CDR3 DNA follows: TGCGCCAGCAGTGAGTCGAAGGGGTTGGTCGGGGAGCTGTTTTTT. Encoded protein: CASSESKGLVGELFF.

This clone was observed at least ten times. Other DNA sequences in the sample encode the same CDR3. The chain carries TRBV18 and TRBJ2-7, with D uncertain. V gave up 3 bases and J gave up 0 bases, with 3 bases separating them. The CDR3 contains 12 residues. Germline V gene lookup returns CDR1 KGHSH and CDR2 LQKENI. The CDR3 sequence: CASSPSSYEQYF. CDR3 bases: TGTGCCAGCTCACCGAGCTCCTACGAGCAGTACTTC.

Comments on this clone: Different DNA sequences within this sample yield the same CDR3. The J gene is TRBJ2-3, the V gene TRBV5-1, with a weak D call TRBD1 (5 bases). V gave up 4 bases and J gave up 0 bases, with 9 bases separating them. CDR1 is SGHRS, CDR2 YFSETQ, per germline. The CDR3 totals 14 residues. The CDR3 nucleotides read TGCGCCAGCAGCATTGGACAAAGCACAGATACGCAGTATTTT. Translating it yields CASSIGQSTDTQYF. Filled out from reference TRBV5-1 and TRBJ2-3, the complete variable domain reads KAGVTQTPRYLIKTRGQQVTLSCSPISGHRSVSWYQQTPGQGLQFLFEYFSETQRNKGNFPGRFSGRQFSNSRSEMNVSTLELGDSALYLCASSIGQSTDTQYFGPGTRLTVL.

The genes are TRBV6-5 and TRBJ1-1; no clear D gene. The CDR3 runs to 13 residues. V was cut by 5 bases and J by 2 bases, with 9 bases left in between. The germline V gene has CDR1 MNHEY and CDR2 SVGAGI. CDR3 in amino acids: CASSEEGNTEAFF. DNA for the CDR3: TGTGCCAGCAGTGAAGAGGGAAACACTGAAGCTTTCTTT.

The rearrangement links TRBV6-6 to TRBJ1-1, with TRBD1 as a possible D gene (6 bases). The CDR3 runs 15 residues. CDR1 and CDR2 from the germline V gene are MNHNY and SVGAGI (reference sequence). V was clipped by 2 bases and J by 0 bases, with 10 bases between them. Here the CDR3 reads CASSYPGELNTEAFF. In nucleotides, the CDR3 is TGTGCCAGCAGTTACCCAGGGGAGTTGAACACTGAAGCTTTCTTT.

The chain has TRBV28 and TRBJ2-7; D is possibly TRBD2 (6 bases). CDR1 and CDR2 from the germline V gene are MDHEN and SYDVKM. Trimming took off 3 bases at V and 3 bases at J, with 15 bases between the two ends. The CDR3 is made up of 15 amino acids. The CDR3 DNA sequence: TGTGCCAGCAGTTTTGGATCGGGGACTCTCTACGAGCAGTACTTC. Translation gives CASSFGSGTLYEQYF.

The rearrangement links TRBV30 to TRBJ2-3; D not certain. The germline V and J ends were trimmed by 4 bases and 4 bases, with 15 bases remaining between them. Per the germline V gene, CDR1 is GTSNPN and CDR2 is SVGIG (reference sequence). This CDR3 has 14 residues. The DNA of the CDR3 is TGTGCCTGGACGGGCGGAGTTTTCGCAGATACGCAGTATTTT. Translated: CAWTGGVFADTQYF. Full variable domain (remainder filled in from reference TRBV30 and TRBJ2-3): SQTIHQWPATLVQPVGSPLSLECTVEGTSNPNLYWYRQAAGRGLQLLFYSVGIGQISSEVPQNLSASRPQDRQFILSSKKLLLSDSGFYLCAWTGGVFADTQYFGPGTRLTVL.

The rearrangement uses TRBV6-5 and TRBJ1-2; TRBD1 aligns across 7 bases. CDR1 MNHEY and CDR2 SVGAGI come from the germline V gene. The CDR3 totals 14 residues. The V segment lost 6 bases and the J segment 7 bases; nucleotides outside the gene matches: 11. The CDR3 DNA reads TGTGCCAGCAGAGTACAGGGGTTTTTAGGTGGCTACACCTTC. This codes for CASRVQGFLGGYTF.